What follows is one T cell receptor (beta chain) and its context. The antigen is not known. Trimming took off 0 bases at V and 10 bases at J, with 18 bases between the two ends. This CDR3 is built from 15 residues. Looked up from germline, CDR1 is LGHNA and CDR2 is YSLEER. The method was immunoSEQ multiplex PCR; TCRdb's version includes in-frame clones alone and lacks a portion of them. Of fewer than 25,000 clones in the sample, roughly 84% were seen once. This sample was included in a study of lymphopenia after photon versus proton radiotherapy. Notes on the study in general: Better survival with proton therapy was suggested as possible, not demonstrated. In patients who died, overall survival fell as post-nadir TCR diversity dropped more. Photon-treated patients lost naive T cells and TCR diversity; proton-treated stayed stable.

The TCR originated in a man aged 35-49 years with gastric cancer. The chain couples TRBV4-3 to TRBJ1-1; maybe TRBD1 (6 bases). Sequenced here: peripheral blood, sampled from a patient treated with photon-based radiotherapy. CDR3 nucleotides: TGCGCCAGCAGCCAAGACAGGGGCGCGGGTCATGGAGCTTTCTTT. Its translation: CASSQDRGAGHGAFF.